Below are 23 T cell receptor beta chains sequenced from a single sample in a study of blood T cell repertoires in COVID-19. Clones were read by immunoSEQ multiplex PCR, and TCRdb kept only the in-frame ones, dropping some. This table has about 190,000 clones, more than 60% appearing once. Sequencing was carried out using peripheral blood. The receptors were gathered from a woman in her forties or fifties with acute or convalescent COVID-19.

This clone was counted a single time. This sequence joins TRBV24-1 and TRBJ2-1; 9 nucleotides align to TRBD2. V lost 4 bases to trimming and J lost 5 bases; unmatched junction nucleotides: 11. CDR1 KGHDR and CDR2 SFDVKD come from the germline V gene. This CDR3 contains 17 residues. The CDR3 protein is CATSDPRGLAGNNEQFF. The DNA for the CDR3 is TGTGCCACCAGTGACCCTCGCGGGCTAGCGGGGAACAATGAGCAGTTCTTC.

CDR3 DNA: TGTGCCAGCAGTGAAGGAGTCACGGAGGGCACAGATACGCAGTATTTT. This sequence encodes CASSEGVTEGTDTQYF. V usage is TRBV6-1 and J usage is TRBJ2-3; D is perhaps TRBD2 (5 bases). The length of the CDR3 is 16 residues. Per germline, CDR1 MNHNS and CDR2 SASEGT. With 1 base removed from V and 1 base from J, the gap between germline ends came to 12 bases.

The chain carries TRBV5-1 and TRBJ2-7; 11 nucleotides agree with TRBD1. Germline V CDR1 and CDR2: SGHRS, YFSETQ. The CDR3 is made up of 15 amino acids. The J segment lost 2 bases and the V segment lost 3 bases, leaving 4 bases of the junction unmatched. The CDR3 loop is CASSSPGQGAYEQYF. CDR3 in DNA: TGCGCCAGCAGCTCCCCGGGACAGGGGGCCTACGAGCAGTACTTC. Supplemented by reference TRBV5-1 and TRBJ2-7, the full variable domain reads KAGVTQTPRYLIKTRGQQVTLSCSPISGHRSVSWYQQTPGQGLQFLFEYFSETQRNKGNFPGRFSGRQFSNSRSEMNVSTLELGDSALYLCASSSPGQGAYEQYFGPGTRLTVT.

This clone appeared a few times. The chain uses TRBV27 and TRBJ1-2; D may be TRBD1 (5 bases). The length of the CDR3 is 13 residues. Per the germline V gene, CDR1 is MNHEY and CDR2 is SMNVEV (reference sequence). V was cut by 2 bases and J by 7 bases, with 11 bases left in between. The CDR3 sequence: CASSLRREGGYTF. The CDR3 DNA reads as TGTGCCAGCAGTTTACGCAGGGAGGGTGGCTACACCTTC.

This clone showed up just a few times. The chain employs TRBV11-2 and TRBJ2-7, with unresolved D. The CDR3 length is 12 residues. V gave up 0 bases and J gave up 6 bases, with 6 bases separating them. The germline V gene encodes CDR1 SGHAT and CDR2 FQNNGV. CDR3 DNA: TGTGCCAGCAGCTTAGACAGGCTCGAGCAGTACTTC. Protein: CASSLDRLEQYF.

The chain links TRBV7-6 to TRBJ2-7; 10 nucleotides align to TRBD1. The CDR3 extends over 16 amino acids. V gave up 3 bases and J gave up 3 bases; unmatched junction bases: 8. Germline CDR1 SGHVS, CDR2 FNYEAQ. DNA of the CDR3: TGTGCCAGCAGCTTCGCCGGGGGACAGGGGATCTACGAGCAGTACTTC. It codes for CASSFAGGQGIYEQYF.

This clone was counted a few times. Other DNA sequences from this sample encode an identical CDR3 as well. This chain links TRBV7-8 with TRBJ1-3, with D possibly matching TRBD1 (6 bases). Trimming cost V 5 bases and J 4 bases, with 9 bases left between them. Per the germline V gene, CDR1 is SGHVS and CDR2 is FQNEAQ. This CDR3 contains 13 residues. The CDR3: CASSGGQGNTIYF. The CDR3 nucleotides read TGTGCCAGCAGCGGCGGACAGGGAAACACCATATATTTT.

A few counts support this clone. The genes are TRBV7-9 and TRBJ1-2; D not resolved. V gave up 5 bases and J gave up 5 bases, with 9 bases separating them. The CDR3 length is 12 residues. The V gene's germline CDR1 is SEHNR and CDR2 FQNEAQ (reference sequence). The CDR3 region is CASSPGEYGYTF. For the CDR3, the DNA is TGTGCCAGCAGCCCCGGGGAGTATGGCTACACCTTC.

This clone was detected a few times. The chain has TRBV28 and TRBJ2-1; 8 bases are a match to TRBD2. The CDR3 is 15 residues long. The germline gives CDR1 MDHEN, CDR2 SYDVKM. V shed 5 bases and J 6 bases; nucleotides not matched to a gene: 9. This chain's CDR3 is CASSQMLTSGNEQFF. Here the CDR3 DNA reads TGTGCCAGCAGTCAAATGCTCACTAGCGGCAATGAGCAGTTCTTC.

This clone appeared once. The chain joins TRBV5-4 to TRBJ2-7; 9 positions match TRBD2. Germline lookup yields CDR1 SGHNT and CDR2 YYREEE (reference sequence). V dropped 4 bases and J dropped 3; count of bases not matched to a gene: 8. The CDR3 is 15 residues long. CDR3 nucleotide sequence: TGTGCCAGCAGCCATAGCGGGAGTCGCCACTACGAGCAGTACTTC. Translating gives CASSHSGSRHYEQYF.

The rearrangement joins TRBV29-1 to TRBJ1-4, with TRBD1 matching over 9 bases. This CDR3 comprises 15 residues. The V gene end was trimmed by 5 bases and the J gene end by 0 bases; junction bases not matched to a gene: 4. Per the germline V gene, CDR1 is SQVTM and CDR2 is ANQGSEA. CDR3 DNA sequence: TGCAGCGTTAGATACAGGGGGCCAACTAATGAAAAACTGTTTTTT. This codes for CSVRYRGPTNEKLFF.

The chain combines TRBV7-2 with TRBJ1-1; TRBD1 might be the D (5 bases). The CDR3 is 13 residues long. V dropped 2 bases and J dropped 4 bases, with 8 bases sitting between them. Germline CDR1 is SGHTA and CDR2 is FQGNSA. The chain's CDR3 is CASSLITGTEAFF. CDR3 bases: TGTGCCAGCAGCTTAATCACAGGCACTGAAGCTTTCTTT.

The V gene is TRBV3-1 (or the pseudogene TRBV3-2), the J gene TRBJ2-7; D is unresolved. The CDR3 is 15 residues long. Trimming took off 1 base at V and 3 bases at J, with 13 bases between the two ends. The germline gives CDR1 LGHDT, CDR2 YNNKEL (reference sequence). This CDR3 reads CASSQGPRVNYEQYF. Here the CDR3 DNA reads TGTGCCAGCAGCCAAGGTCCTAGAGTTAACTACGAGCAGTACTTC.

The rearrangement joins TRBV14 to TRBJ2-1; 14 bases are shared with TRBD2. The CDR3 runs to 16 residues. Germline CDR1 is SGHDN and CDR2 is FVKESK. V lost 0 bases and J lost 7; bases outside the gene matches: 2. CDR3 nucleotide sequence: TGTGCCAGCAGCCAAGATAGGACTAGCGGGGGGAATGAGCAGTTCTTC. Translated, it gives CASSQDRTSGGNEQFF.

The chain carries TRBV14 and TRBJ2-1, with a weak D call TRBD2 (7 bases). The V gene lost 4 bases and the J gene lost 7 bases, with 17 bases spanning the gap. The CDR3 is 15 residues long. Germline V gene data show CDR1 as SGHDN and CDR2 as FVKESK. Written as DNA, the CDR3 is TGTGCCAGCAGCCCGACACAGGGAGGGGCGAATGAGCAGTTCTTC. This sequence encodes CASSPTQGGANEQFF. The complete variable domain, with remaining parts taken from reference TRBV14 and TRBJ2-1, reads EAGVTQFPSHSVIEKGQTVTLRCDPISGHDNLYWYRRVMGKEIKFLLHFVKESKQDESGMPNNRFLAERTGGTYSTLKVQPAELEDSGVYFCASSPTQGGANEQFFGPGTRLTVL.

This clone was recorded many times. The gene calls are TRBV20-1 and TRBJ1-2; D remains ambiguous. Germline CDR1 and CDR2: DFQATT and SNEGSKA (reference sequence). V was clipped by 3 bases and J by 2 bases, with 16 bases between them. There are 15 residues in the CDR3. The CDR3 region has the DNA TGCAGTGCTAGTAAAGGGTTGGGAGCGAACTATGGCTACACCTTC. It yields the protein CSASKGLGANYGYTF.

The chain carries TRBV6-5 and TRBJ2-3, with 10 bases that match TRBD2. CDR1 and CDR2 (germline): MNHEY, SVGAGI. The CDR3 totals 15 residues. The V segment lost 6 bases and the J segment 0 bases; nucleotides outside the gene matches: 3. The DNA for the CDR3 is TGTGCCAGCAGACTAGCGGGGACTAGCACAGATACGCAGTATTTT. This gives the protein CASRLAGTSTDTQYF.

This sequence joins TRBV19 and TRBJ2-7; TRBD2 matches 7 bases. J was trimmed by 2 bases and V by 7 bases; bases with no gene match: 8. The germline V gene has CDR1 LNHDA and CDR2 SQIVND (reference sequence). This CDR3 has 14 residues. The CDR3 here is CASNRGLSTYEQYF. For the CDR3, the DNA is TGTGCCAGTAACCGGGGACTATCAACCTACGAGCAGTACTTC.

The table lists this clone with a few counts. This chain connects TRBV2 to TRBJ1-5; 7 nucleotides line up with TRBD1. The trim removed 5 bases at V and 1 base at J, leaving 5 bases unmatched. This CDR3 is built from 15 residues. Germline lookup yields CDR1 SNHLY and CDR2 FYNNEI. CDR3: CASSLDRLSNQPQHF. CDR3 DNA: TGTGCCAGCAGTCTGGACAGGCTCAGCAATCAGCCCCAGCATTTT.

The J gene is TRBJ2-5, the V gene TRBV7-2; D gene unclear. Germline V gene data show CDR1 as SGHTA and CDR2 as FQGNSA. This CDR3 spans 13 amino acids. The germline V and J ends were trimmed by 0 bases and 5 bases, with 7 bases remaining between them. As DNA, the CDR3 is TGTGCCAGCAGCTTAGCATTCCAGGAGACCCAGTACTTC. Translated: CASSLAFQETQYF.

The table lists this clone with a count of one. The V call is TRBV6-5, the J call TRBJ1-1; D might be TRBD1 (6 bases). Germline CDR1 reads MNHEY; CDR2 reads SVGAGI. The CDR3 totals 13 residues. Deletions cut 7 bases from V and 5 bases from J, with 14 bases between. For the CDR3, the DNA is TGTGCCAGCAAACTCCAGGGGTATACTGAAGCTTTCTTT. Translation: CASKLQGYTEAFF.

The chain has TRBV5-1 and TRBJ2-7; maybe TRBD1 (6 bases). The germline V and J ends were trimmed by 4 bases and 1 base, with 9 bases remaining between them. The CDR3 totals 13 residues. Per the germline V gene, CDR1 is SGHRS and CDR2 is YFSETQ. The CDR3 here is CASSDGTSYEQYF. CDR3 DNA: TGCGCCAGCAGCGACGGGACATCCTACGAGCAGTACTTC. The full variable domain, completed using reference TRBV5-1 and TRBJ2-7, is KAGVTQTPRYLIKTRGQQVTLSCSPISGHRSVSWYQQTPGQGLQFLFEYFSETQRNKGNFPGRFSGRQFSNSRSEMNVSTLELGDSALYLCASSDGTSYEQYFGPGTRLTVT.

CDR3: CASSQGRQGNQPQHF. The CDR3 nucleotides are TGTGCCAGCAGCCAAGGTCGACAGGGCAATCAGCCCCAGCATTTT. The chain is built from TRBV3-1 (or the pseudogene TRBV3-2) and TRBJ1-5; TRBD1 might be the D (6 bases). Deletions cut 1 base from V and 2 bases from J, with 9 bases between. Germline CDR1 is LGHDT and CDR2 is YNNKEL (reference sequence). CDR3 length: 15 amino acids.